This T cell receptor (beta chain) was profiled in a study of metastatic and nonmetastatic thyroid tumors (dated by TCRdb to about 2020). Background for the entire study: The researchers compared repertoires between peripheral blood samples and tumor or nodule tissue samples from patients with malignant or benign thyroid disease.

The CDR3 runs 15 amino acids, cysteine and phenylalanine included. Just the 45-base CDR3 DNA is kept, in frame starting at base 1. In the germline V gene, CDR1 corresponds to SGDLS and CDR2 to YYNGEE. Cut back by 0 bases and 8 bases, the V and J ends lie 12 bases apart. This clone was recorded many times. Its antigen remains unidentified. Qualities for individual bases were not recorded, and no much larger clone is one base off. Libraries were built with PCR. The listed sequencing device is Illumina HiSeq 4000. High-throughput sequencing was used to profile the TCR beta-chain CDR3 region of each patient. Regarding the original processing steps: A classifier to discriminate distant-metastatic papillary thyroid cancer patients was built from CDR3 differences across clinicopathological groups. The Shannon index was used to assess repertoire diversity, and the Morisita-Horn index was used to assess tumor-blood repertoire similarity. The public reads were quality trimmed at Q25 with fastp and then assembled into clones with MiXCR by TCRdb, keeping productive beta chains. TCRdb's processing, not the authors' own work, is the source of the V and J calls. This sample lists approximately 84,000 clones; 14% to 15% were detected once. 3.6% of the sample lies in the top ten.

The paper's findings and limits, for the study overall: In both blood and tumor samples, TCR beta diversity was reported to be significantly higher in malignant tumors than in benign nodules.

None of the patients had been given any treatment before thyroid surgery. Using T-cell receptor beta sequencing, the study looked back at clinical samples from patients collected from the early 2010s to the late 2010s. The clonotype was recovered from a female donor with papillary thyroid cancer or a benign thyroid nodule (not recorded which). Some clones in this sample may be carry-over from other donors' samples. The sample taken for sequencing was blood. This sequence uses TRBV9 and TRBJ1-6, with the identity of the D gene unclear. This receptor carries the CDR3 CASSVEPEDYSPLHF. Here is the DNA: TGTGCCAGCAGCGTAGAACCCGAAGATTATTCACCCCTCCACTTT. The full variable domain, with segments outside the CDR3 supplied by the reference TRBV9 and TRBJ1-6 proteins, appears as DSGVTQTPKHLITATGQRVTLRCSPRSGDLSVYWYQQSLDQGLQFLIQYYNGEERAKGNILERFSAQQFPDLHSELNLSSLELGDSALYFCASSVEPEDYSPLHFGNGTRLTVT.